This entry is about one T cell receptor beta chain. The antigen is undetermined. The CDR3 covers 13 residues. V was pared by 5 bases and J by 1 base, with 8 bases between. Germline V gene data show CDR1 as KGHSH and CDR2 as LQKENI. This sample is part of a study of a mutant IDH1 vaccine in newly diagnosed glioma. Background on the study: Treated individuals were approximately 62% male and around 40% female, averaging roughly 38 years of age.

The time point was: week 47, end of study. A 20-mer mutant IDH1 peptide at 300 ug was injected subcutaneously with topical imiquimod. Libraries were prepared by immunoSEQ multiplex PCR; TCRdb keeps only in-frame clonotypes and omits some of them. The repertoire has nearly 25,000 clones, roughly 82% of them found once; the top ten carry 3.8%. The TCR comes from a man aged 40-49 years with glioma. Some clones in this sample may be carry-over from other donors' samples. The starting material was PBMCs, obtained from a glioma patient whose treatment included an IDH1 peptide vaccine. The chain combines TRBV18 with TRBJ1-1, with a weak D call TRBD1 (5 bases). CDR3 coding DNA: TGTGCCAGCTCAACCGGACAGAACACTGAAGCTTTCTTT. Translating it yields CASSTGQNTEAFF. Looking up the rest from reference TRBV18 and TRBJ1-1 gives the full variable domain: NAGVMQNPRHLVRRRGQEARLRCSPMKGHSHVYWYRQLPEEGLKFMVYLQKENIIDESGMPKERFSAEFPKEGPSILRIQQVVRGDSAAYFCASSTGQNTEAFFGQGTRLTVV.